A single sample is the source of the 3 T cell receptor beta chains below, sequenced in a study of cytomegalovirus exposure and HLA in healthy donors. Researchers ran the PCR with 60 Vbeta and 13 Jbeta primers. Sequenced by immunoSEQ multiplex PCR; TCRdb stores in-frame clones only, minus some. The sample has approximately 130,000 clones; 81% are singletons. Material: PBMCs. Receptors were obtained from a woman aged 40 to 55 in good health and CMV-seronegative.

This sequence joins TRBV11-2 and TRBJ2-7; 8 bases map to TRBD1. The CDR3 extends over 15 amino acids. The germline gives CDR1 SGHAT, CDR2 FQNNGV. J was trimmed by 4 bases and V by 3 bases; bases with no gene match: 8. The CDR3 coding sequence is TGTGCCAGCAGCTTTTTAGGGACAGGCGGATACGAGCAGTACTTC. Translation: CASSFLGTGGYEQYF. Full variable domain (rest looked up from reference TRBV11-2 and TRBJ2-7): EAGVAQSPRYKIIEKRQSVAFWCNPISGHATLYWYQQILGQGPKLLIQFQNNGVVDDSQLPKDRFSAERLKGVDSTLKIQPAKLEDSAVYLCASSFLGTGGYEQYFGPGTRLTVT.

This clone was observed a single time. The CDR3 here is CAWRVGGRNTIYF. CDR3 sequence (DNA): TGTGCCTGGAGGGTCGGGGGGAGGAACACCATATATTTT. V gene TRBV30 combines with J gene TRBJ1-3; tentative D call: TRBD1 (5 bases). The germline V and J ends were trimmed by 3 bases and 7 bases, with 13 bases remaining between them. The germline gives CDR1 GTSNPN, CDR2 SVGIG (reference sequence). This CDR3 has 13 amino acids.

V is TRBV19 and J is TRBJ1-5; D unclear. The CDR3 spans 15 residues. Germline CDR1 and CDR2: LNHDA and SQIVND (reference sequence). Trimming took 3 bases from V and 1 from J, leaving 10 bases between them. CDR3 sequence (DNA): TGTGCCAGTAGTATCTTCTCGGGGAGCAATCAGCCCCAGCATTTT. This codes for CASSIFSGSNQPQHF. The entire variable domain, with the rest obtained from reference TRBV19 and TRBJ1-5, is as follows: DGGITQSPKYLFRKEGQNVTLSCEQNLNHDAMYWYRQDPGQGLRLIYYSQIVNDFQKGDIAEGYSVSREKKESFPLTVTSAQKNPTAFYLCASSIFSGSNQPQHFGDGTRLSIL.